This T cell receptor beta chain comes out of a study of low-dose radiotherapy and immunotherapy resistance in tumors. Overall study context: For Cohort 1, fractions of 0.5 Gy were given every 2 weeks, reaching 6.5 Gy overall. Every two weeks, the protocol called for intravenous cyclophosphamide at 200 mg/m2. It was given one day before each radiation and immunotherapy administration. Participants in Cohort 2 were given 1 Gy per fraction every two weeks, for 13 Gy over 26 weeks.

The time point: after trial treatment. As for treatment: LDRT plus nivolumab, ipilimumab, low-dose cyclophosphamide and aspirin (RACIN trial). Ten or more counts support this clonotype. TRAV- and TRBV-specific primers were used for first-strand cDNA, which covered alpha and beta chains. A constant-region primer paired with the V-primer adapter amplified TCRs over approximately 20 PCR cycles. TCRdb analysed the reads with MiXCR anew, one entry per CDR3 protein. The sample lists approximately 42,000 distinct CDR3 sequences, 20% to 25% occurring once. The ends were cut back, 3 bases at V and 5 bases at J, with 17 bases in the middle. The CDR3 is made up of 15 amino acids. Germline V CDR1 and CDR2: SGHRS, YFSETQ.

This TCR derives from a male donor with prostate cancer. The chain combines TRBV5-1 with TRBJ1-1, with D maybe TRBD1 (5 bases). This sample comprised PBMCs, obtained after low-dose radiotherapy plus immunotherapy. CDR3: CASSSRSRVGTEAFF. Written as DNA, the CDR3 is TGCGCCAGCAGCTCGCGGAGCAGGGTGGGAACTGAAGCTTTCTTT.